This paragraph reports one T cell receptor (beta chain). Germline V gene sequence: CDR1 SGHDN, CDR2 FVKESK. CDR3 length equals 12 residues. V gave up 3 bases and J gave up 7 bases, with 9 bases separating them. Previously described methods with listed TCR primers produced the bulk TCR libraries. MiXCR was run by TCRdb on the PCR reads, yielding one entry per CDR3 protein. The sample comprises around 480,000 distinct CDR3 sequences, over 20% of which are singletons, and more than 0.8% rests with the top ten. The sample is drawn from a study of molecular identifiers for immune sequencing clone quantification. In the study overall: For replicates, RNA isolated from about 19,000 or 110,000 naive CD8 cells was divided into five portions, of which four were sequenced.

Sorting selected naive CD8 T cells with a CD8+CD4-CCR7+CD45RA+ phenotype. Sample: naive CD8+ T cells from blood, with Jurkat cell RNA spiked in. Specified subset: FACS-sorted CD8+CD4-CCR7+CD45RA+ naive T cells. This TCR was recovered from a human donor in good health. Some libraries in this study had Jurkat cell RNA spiked in. The chain couples TRBV14 to TRBJ1-1; D is uncertain. CDR3 sequence: CASSHGRVEAFF. The CDR3 bases are TGTGCCAGCAGCCACGGGCGGGTTGAAGCTTTCTTT.